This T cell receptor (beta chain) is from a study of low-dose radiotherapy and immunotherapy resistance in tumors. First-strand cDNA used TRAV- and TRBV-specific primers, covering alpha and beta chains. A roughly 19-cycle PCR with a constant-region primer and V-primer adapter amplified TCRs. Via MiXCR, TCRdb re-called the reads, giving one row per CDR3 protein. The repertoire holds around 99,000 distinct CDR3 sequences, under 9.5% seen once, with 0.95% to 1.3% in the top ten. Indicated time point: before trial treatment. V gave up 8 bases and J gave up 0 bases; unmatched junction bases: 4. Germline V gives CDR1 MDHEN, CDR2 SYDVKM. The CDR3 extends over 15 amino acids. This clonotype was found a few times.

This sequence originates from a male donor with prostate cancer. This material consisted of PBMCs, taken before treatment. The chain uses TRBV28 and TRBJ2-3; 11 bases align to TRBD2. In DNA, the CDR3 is TGTGCCAGCCGACTAGCGGGGCTGAGCACAGATACGCAGTATTTT. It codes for CASRLAGLSTDTQYF.